The T cell receptor beta chain described here comes from a study of read filtering for tumor transcriptome and immune sequencing. On the study more broadly: Mean patient age was roughly 61 years, range roughly 45 to 85; 17 male, around 15 female.

This clonotype has at least ten counts. From 300 to 450 ng of RNA, a library with molecular barcoded alpha/delta and beta/gamma adaptors was made. TCRdb reanalysed the reads using MiXCR and keeps one entry per CDR3 protein. The repertoire consists of approximately 40,000 distinct CDR3 sequences, with 12% to 15% occurring once and the leading ten covering roughly 18%. This TCR was recovered from a donor aged 40 or older with multiple myeloma. The specimen sequenced was a population of CD138-negative cells sorted from bone marrow.

The CDR3 coding sequence is TGCGCCAGCAGCTTGGCACAGGGTAGCAATGAGCAGTTCTTC. Amino acid sequence: CASSLAQGSNEQFF. The chain carries TRBV5-1 and TRBJ2-1; tentatively, D is TRBD1 (6 bases). The CDR3 loop spans 14 amino acids. Germline V gives CDR1 SGHRS, CDR2 YFSETQ. Between the trimmed V and J ends, which lost 0 bases and 6 bases, there was a span of 10 bases. Supplemented by reference TRBV5-1 and TRBJ2-1, the full variable domain reads KAGVTQTPRYLIKTRGQQVTLSCSPISGHRSVSWYQQTPGQGLQFLFEYFSETQRNKGNFPGRFSGRQFSNSRSEMNVSTLELGDSALYLCASSLAQGSNEQFFGPGTRLTVL.